Given below is one T cell receptor (beta chain) in context. The sample originates from a study of blood T cells in healthy people across ages. Per the germline V gene, CDR1 is KGHDR and CDR2 is SFDVKD. The CDR3 loop spans 13 amino acids. V shed 3 bases and J shed 3 bases, with 7 bases lying between them. Together with a sample-barcoded 5' primer, a J-beta primer mix was included in a second PCR lasting about 7 to 11 cycles. TCRdb independently ran MiXCR on the 5' RACE reads; one entry per CDR3 protein. This repertoire shows roughly 700,000 distinct CDR3 sequences, about half found once; its top ten account for 25% to 35%.

This chain joins TRBV24-1 and TRBJ1-1; tentatively, D is TRBD1 (5 bases). The origin of this receptor is a woman in her sixties in good health. Sequencing was carried out using blood. This CDR3 reads CATSDPGYTEAFF. CDR3 DNA: TGTGCCACCAGTGATCCAGGGTACACTGAAGCTTTCTTT.